This T cell receptor (beta chain) originates from a study of OX40 agonist ivuxolimab in advanced cancers. This clone was recorded a few times. The data were produced by immunoSEQ multiplex PCR, yet TCRdb's version contains in-frame clones alone and is incomplete. The sample yields tens of thousands of clones, roughly 80% seen once. This sample comprised CD4+ or CD8+ T cells sorted from blood, obtained in a trial of the OX40 agonist ivuxolimab. The TCR was taken from an adult with an advanced solid tumor such as melanoma, head and neck, liver or kidney cancer.

The DNA for the CDR3 is TGTGCCAGCAGCCCCGGGACAATCGGGCAGTTCTTC. The encoded protein is CASSPGTIGQFF. The V call is TRBV11-2, the J call TRBJ2-1; the D gene is possibly TRBD1 (6 bases). Germline loops: CDR1 SGHAT, CDR2 FQNNGV. Trimming took off 5 bases at V and 12 bases at J, with 14 bases between the two ends. The CDR3 has 12 residues.